Described below is a single T cell receptor beta chain sequence and its context. This clonotype was seen ten or more times. Its binding antigen is unknown. No clone much larger than this one lies a single base away; base qualities are absent. The data were obtained in a study of T cell repertoires in cytomegalovirus infection (dated by TCRdb to the late 2010s). Regarding the complete study: The HLA type of each donor mattered for the analysis, because public TCR beta signatures pointed to carriage of CMV infection along with the matching HLA type.

What the research found in general, with its limitations: The ex vivo response was dominated by HLA-C-restricted CMV-specific TCR beta clonotypes, which also provided the single most frequent clonotype in two of eight donors. Cumulative frequency of public TCR beta family members discriminated carriers of CMV infection plus the relevant HLA type in this cohort and an independent approximately 370-donor cohort.

This sample was sequenced with an Illumina HiSeq 1500. The raw public data were reprocessed by TCRdb itself: fastp quality trimming at Q25, MiXCR clonotype calling, in-frame beta chains only. Merged by CDR3 protein, the rows form single entries marked with the most common genes and DNA. The sample data list some 110,000 distinct CDR3 sequences, and roughly a tenth of these were observed just once. Approximately 31% of the sample is taken by the ten largest. Relative to germline, V is 2 bases shorter and J is 5 bases shorter, with 15 bases between their ends. The CDR3 covers 16 residues, taking in both the cysteine and the phenylalanine. The sequence is cut down to CDR3 DNA, 48 bases in frame from base 1. The germline V gene sets CDR1 to MNHEY and CDR2 to SVGAGI.

The chain joins TRBV6-5 to TRBJ2-2, and possibly TRBD2, on 6 matching bases. The sequence derives from a human donor in good health (CMV status not recorded). Some clones in this sample may be carry-over from other donors' samples. The sample comprised PBMCs, sequenced either directly or after in vitro stimulation (not recorded which). The base sequence is TGTGCCAGCAGTTACGGGGCCCTCCGGGGGACCGGGGAGCTGTTTTTT. Translated, it reads CASSYGALRGTGELFF.